These 2 T cell receptor beta chains came from one sample sequenced in a study of blood T cell repertoires in COVID-19. Profiling relied on immunoSEQ multiplex PCR, and the TCRdb table lists in-frame clones only, not all of them. There are around 100,000 clones in the sample; approximately 81% occur only once, and about 3.6% lies in the top ten. The sequenced sample was peripheral blood. These receptors originate from a man in his forties with acute or convalescent COVID-19.

This rearrangement joins TRBV19 to TRBJ1-2; D gene uncertain. V was trimmed by 3 bases and J by 4 bases, leaving 12 bases between them. CDR3 length: 14 residues. Germline CDR1 reads LNHDA; CDR2 reads SQIVND (reference sequence). In DNA, the CDR3 is TGTGCCAGTAGTATCTTCGGGATCCCCTATGGCTACACCTTC. Translating it yields CASSIFGIPYGYTF.

The chain has TRBV7-8 and TRBJ1-2; D possibly corresponds to TRBD1 (5 bases). The length of the CDR3 is 18 residues. Trimming took off 5 bases at V and 8 bases at J, with 30 bases between the two ends. Germline loops: CDR1 SGHVS, CDR2 FQNEAQ. The CDR3 spells CASSPRVGTMVSEQGYTF. Here the CDR3 DNA reads TGTGCCAGCAGCCCACGGGTCGGGACTATGGTATCGGAGCAAGGCTACACCTTC.